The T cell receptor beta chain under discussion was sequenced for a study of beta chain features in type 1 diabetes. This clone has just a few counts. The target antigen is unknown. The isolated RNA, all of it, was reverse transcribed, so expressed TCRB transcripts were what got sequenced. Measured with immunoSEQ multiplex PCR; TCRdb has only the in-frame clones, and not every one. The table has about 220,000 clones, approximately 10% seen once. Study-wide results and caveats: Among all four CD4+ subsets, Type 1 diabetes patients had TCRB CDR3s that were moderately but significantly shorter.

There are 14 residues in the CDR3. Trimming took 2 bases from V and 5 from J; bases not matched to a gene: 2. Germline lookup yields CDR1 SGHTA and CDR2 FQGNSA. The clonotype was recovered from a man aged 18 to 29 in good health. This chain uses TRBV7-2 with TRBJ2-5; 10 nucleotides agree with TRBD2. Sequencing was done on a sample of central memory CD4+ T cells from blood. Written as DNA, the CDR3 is TGTGCCAGCAGCTTAAGAGCGGGAGGGGAGACCCAGTACTTC. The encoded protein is CASSLRAGGETQYF.